The clone carrying this T cell receptor beta chain counts as medium-sized (0.01 to 0.1%). The target antigen is unknown. The record originates from a study of early T cells in non-severe SARS-CoV-2 infection. Across the study: Sequencing of unsorted whole blood was done on bulk RNA, leaving chains unpaired. Study-wide results and caveats: Comparison of clonotypes with VDJdb favored anti-spike CD8 responses while missing private and CD4 specificities.

This CDR3 has 12 amino acids. With 3 bases removed from V and 5 bases from J, the gap between germline ends came to 7 bases. The germline CDR1 and CDR2 sequences are MNHEY and SVGEGT. cDNA molecules, individually, were tagged with unique molecular identifiers. From the 5' RACE reads, TCRdb called clonotypes with MiXCR, one entry per CDR3 protein. The data show approximately 43,000 distinct CDR3 sequences, around 7% seen once. The source is an adult who was a healthcare worker with PCR-confirmed SARS-CoV-2 infection or an uninfected control (not recorded which). The rearrangement uses TRBV6-2 or TRBV6-3 and TRBJ1-1; maybe TRBD1 (5 bases). Sequencing input: whole blood. CDR3 sequence: CASSYGGTEAFF. The DNA for the CDR3 is TGTGCCAGCAGTTATGGGGGGACTGAAGCTTTCTTT.